Each of the 27 T cell receptor beta chains below was sequenced from the same sample in a study of Ad26.COV2.S vaccination and SARS-CoV-2 variants. The sample's treatment: around 19 received Ad26.COV2.S at low or high dose, single or two shots; several received placebo; per-sample allocation not given. The samples were gathered on day 63 after the first injection of vaccine or placebo. Libraries were prepared by immunoSEQ multiplex PCR; TCRdb keeps only in-frame clonotypes and omits some of them. The sample lists some 640,000 clones; 89% were seen once. This specimen consisted of peripheral blood, obtained in a trial of Ad26.COV2.S vaccine versus placebo. These receptors were taken from a person aged 18-65 years who received the Ad26.COV2.S COVID-19 vaccine or a placebo.

The rearrangement uses TRBV7-2 and TRBJ2-4, with TRBD2 as a possible D gene (5 bases). This CDR3 region has 14 residues. Germline loops: CDR1 SGHTA, CDR2 FQGNSA. Trimming pared 0 bases from V and 7 bases from J, leaving 10 bases between. The CDR3 sequence is CASSLAGPGNIQYF. For the CDR3, the DNA is TGTGCCAGCAGCTTAGCGGGCCCGGGGAACATTCAGTACTTC.

This clone came up once. V usage is TRBV4-2 and J usage is TRBJ2-7; no clear D. Germline V gives CDR1 LGHNA, CDR2 YNFKEQ. V was cut by 4 bases and J by 3 bases, with 13 bases left in between. The CDR3 has 14 residues. This chain's CDR3 is CASSPQMTDYEQYF. As DNA, the CDR3 is TGTGCCAGCAGCCCCCAAATGACCGACTACGAGCAGTACTTC.

V gene TRBV3-1 (or the pseudogene TRBV3-2) combines with J gene TRBJ1-2; D remains unclear. The CDR3 runs 15 residues. Trimming stripped 4 bases from V and 3 bases from J, with 15 bases between. In germline, CDR1 is LGHDT, CDR2 YNNKEL (reference sequence). The CDR3 loop is CASSPWTLKYYGYTF. CDR3 bases: TGTGCCAGCAGCCCATGGACCCTTAAGTACTATGGCTACACCTTC.

The rearrangement uses TRBV7-9 and TRBJ2-1; 7 nucleotides align to TRBD2. After removal of 4 bases from V and 4 bases from J, the junction contained 7 bases not matched to a gene. The CDR3 spans 15 residues. CDR1 and CDR2 from the germline V gene are SEHNR and FQNEAQ (reference sequence). CDR3 bases: TGTGCCAGCAGCTGGGGGGGAGGCTCGTACAATGAGCAGTTCTTC. Protein product: CASSWGGGSYNEQFF.

The CDR3 protein is CASSSPNQPQHF. CDR3 sequence (DNA): TGTGCCAGCAGCTCTCCTAATCAGCCCCAGCATTTT. The chain recombines TRBV7-9 with TRBJ1-5, with unresolved D. The germline CDR1 and CDR2 sequences are SEHNR and FQNEAQ (reference sequence). The V end was cut by 4 bases, the J end by 4 bases, with 5 bases between. The CDR3 loop spans 12 amino acids.

The chain is built from TRBV5-1 and TRBJ2-6; D call uncertain. Germline CDR1 SGHRS, CDR2 YFSETQ. The CDR3 contains 18 residues. V lost 0 bases, J lost 0 bases, and 13 bases lay in between. CDR3 in DNA: TGCGCCAGCAGCTTGGGGGATATCGTCGGCTCTGGGGCCAACGTCCTGACTTTC. Its translation is CASSLGDIVGSGANVLTF.

The chain employs TRBV5-6 and TRBJ1-1; tentative D call: TRBD1 (6 bases). Trimming removed 1 base at V and 0 bases at J, with 10 bases between. The CDR3 has 15 residues. Germline loops: CDR1 SGHDT, CDR2 YYEEEE. Written as DNA, the CDR3 is TGTGCCAGCAGCTTGTTTGAGGGGGTGAACACTGAAGCTTTCTTT. Its translation is CASSLFEGVNTEAFF. Filled out from reference TRBV5-6 and TRBJ1-1, the complete variable domain reads DAGVTQSPTHLIKTRGQQVTLRCSPKSGHDTVSWYQQALGQGPQFIFQYYEEEERQRGNFPDRFSGHQFPNYSSELNVNALLLGDSALYLCASSLFEGVNTEAFFGQGTRLTVV.

V gene TRBV5-1 combines with J gene TRBJ2-2; no definite D call. The germline V gene has CDR1 SGHRS and CDR2 YFSETQ. The CDR3 totals 18 residues. Trimming removed 4 bases at V and 0 bases at J, with 19 bases between. CDR3 DNA sequence: TGCGCCAGCAGCATCTACCCGACCTCTGGCCCGAACACCGGGGAGCTGTTTTTT. This translates into CASSIYPTSGPNTGELFF.

J is TRBJ2-3 and V is TRBV30, with D unclear. The CDR3 spans 14 residues. Trimming took off 0 bases at V and 5 bases at J, with 12 bases between the two ends. Germline V gene data show CDR1 as GTSNPN and CDR2 as SVGIG (reference sequence). The CDR3: CAWSVLRVEDTQYF. As DNA, the CDR3 is TGTGCCTGGAGTGTACTTAGGGTGGAAGATACGCAGTATTTT.

About this clone: This CDR3 is also generated by other DNA sequences in the sample. The chain combines TRBV7-9 with TRBJ2-7; 10 bases are shared with TRBD2. The CDR3 has 15 amino acids. V lost 1 base to trimming and J lost 3 bases; unmatched junction nucleotides: 3. CDR1 and CDR2 from the germline V gene are SEHNR and FQNEAQ (reference sequence). In DNA, the CDR3 is TGTGCCAGCAGCTTAGGAGCGGGGGGGAGCTACGAGCAGTACTTC. The encoded protein is CASSLGAGGSYEQYF.

This chain uses TRBV27 with TRBJ2-6; perhaps TRBD2 as D (6 bases). Germline CDR1 and CDR2: MNHEY and SMNVEV (reference sequence). CDR3 size: 16 residues. V was pared by 2 bases and J by 1 base, with 9 bases between. DNA for the CDR3: TGTGCCAGCAGTTTAAAGACTAGTTCTGGGGCCAACGTCCTGACTTTC. This gives the protein CASSLKTSSGANVLTF.

The genes are TRBV9 and TRBJ1-1, with TRBD1 matching over 10 bases. CDR1 SGDLS and CDR2 YYNGEE come from the germline V gene. J was trimmed by 4 bases and V by 0 bases; bases with no gene match: 12. The CDR3 length is 18 residues. CDR3 residues: CASSVGGGQGDRVTEAFF. The DNA of the CDR3 is TGTGCCAGCAGCGTAGGAGGCGGACAGGGGGATAGGGTCACTGAAGCTTTCTTT.

Here the CDR3 DNA reads TGCGCCAGCAGCTTGGGAGGATTCTATGGCTACACCTTC. Translating it yields CASSLGGFYGYTF. The rearrangement links TRBV5-1 to TRBJ1-2; D remains unclear. CDR1 is SGHRS, CDR2 YFSETQ, per germline. The CDR3 runs 13 residues. V lost 0 bases to trimming and J lost 4 bases, with 7 bases between them.

The chain joins TRBV14 to TRBJ2-5, with D possibly TRBD2 on 6 matching bases. CDR1 and CDR2 (germline): SGHDN, FVKESK. The length of the CDR3 is 15 residues. The V end was cut by 3 bases, the J end by 7 bases, with 18 bases between. DNA of the CDR3: TGTGCCAGCAGCCAGCTTGCCAACTCGGAGGGGACCCAGTACTTC. This gives the protein CASSQLANSEGTQYF.

V gene TRBV15 combines with J gene TRBJ2-7; D gene ambiguous. Germline V gives CDR1 LNHNV, CDR2 YYDKDF (reference sequence). CDR3 length: 10 amino acids. V was pared by 8 bases and J by 4 bases, with 6 bases between. CDR3 protein: CATGNYEQYF. CDR3 DNA sequence: TGTGCCACCGGGAATTACGAGCAGTACTTC.

V gene TRBV7-2 combines with J gene TRBJ2-7; tentative D call: TRBD1 (5 bases). The V end was cut by 8 bases, the J end by 0 bases, with 11 bases between. The CDR3 sequence is 13 residues long. From germline, CDR1 is SGHTA and CDR2 FQGNSA. The CDR3 DNA reads TGTGCCAGCGCCCACAGGAGCTCCTACGAGCAGTACTTC. This translates into CASAHRSSYEQYF.

The chain carries TRBV4-2 and TRBJ2-1; D remains ambiguous. In germline, CDR1 is LGHNA, CDR2 YNFKEQ. This CDR3 region has 16 residues. Trimming left V 1 base short and J 7 bases short, with 17 bases between. The CDR3 DNA reads TGTGCCAGCAGCCAAGGGGTGGGCCCCGCCGGAAATGAGCAGTTCTTC. Protein sequence: CASSQGVGPAGNEQFF.

The chain couples TRBV19 to TRBJ2-1, with a tentative D call TRBD1 (6 bases). V was trimmed by 3 bases and J by 13 bases, leaving 19 bases between them. This CDR3 comprises 14 residues. The V gene's germline CDR1 is LNHDA and CDR2 SQIVND (reference sequence). The DNA for the CDR3 is TGTGCCAGTAGTATTCTGGCAGGGGCCGCCGAACAGTTCTTC. Amino acid sequence: CASSILAGAAEQFF.

In DNA form, the CDR3 reads TGTGCCATCGTCCCCGATGGACGGGGCTACGAGCAGTACTTC. It encodes CAIVPDGRGYEQYF. This sequence joins TRBV10-3 and TRBJ2-7; possible D gene TRBD2, 5 bases. Germline-derived CDR1 and CDR2 are ENHRY and SYGVKD. This CDR3 spans 14 amino acids. V lost 8 bases to trimming and J lost 3 bases, with 17 bases between them.

The rearrangement links TRBV12-5 to TRBJ1-2, with 7 positions matching TRBD1. Germline V lookup: CDR1 LGHNT, CDR2 FRNRAP. The CDR3 spans 16 residues. J lost 7 bases, V lost 1 base, and 12 bases had no gene match. The CDR3 here is CASGLAPRDSIGGYTF. The CDR3 DNA is TGTGCTAGTGGTTTGGCACCCAGGGACAGTATCGGTGGCTACACCTTC.

The rearrangement links TRBV13 to TRBJ1-2; perhaps TRBD1 as D (5 bases). Germline assignment: CDR1 PRHDT and CDR2 FYEKMQ (reference sequence). V was shortened by 5 bases and J by 4 bases, with 11 bases between the two germline ends. The CDR3 length is 13 residues. The CDR3 here is CASSAGHSYGYTF. CDR3 DNA sequence: TGTGCCAGCAGCGCCGGACACAGCTATGGCTACACCTTC. The variable domain in full, with the rest retrieved from reference TRBV13 and TRBJ1-2, is AAGVIQSPRHLIKEKRETATLKCYPIPRHDTVYWYQQGPGQDPQFLISFYEKMQSDKGSIPDRFSAQQFSDYHSELNMSSLELGDSALYFCASSAGHSYGYTFGSGTRLTVV.

The rearrangement joins TRBV18 to TRBJ1-2; TRBD1 matches 7 bases. The CDR3 covers 14 residues. V was pared by 6 bases and J by 6 bases, with 10 bases of the junction left unmatched. In germline, CDR1 is KGHSH, CDR2 LQKENI. Here the CDR3 reads CASSLGQDLNGYTF. The CDR3 DNA follows: TGTGCCAGCTCGCTAGGACAGGACTTAAATGGCTACACCTTC.

V gene TRBV5-4 combines with J gene TRBJ2-5, with TRBD2 matching over 10 bases. The CDR3 loop spans 16 amino acids. V trimming: 0 bases; J trimming: 1 base; junction bases outside the gene matches: 3. CDR1 SGHNT and CDR2 YYREEE come from the germline V gene (reference sequence). The CDR3 loop is CASSLGLAGAQETQYF. CDR3 bases: TGTGCCAGCAGCTTGGGACTAGCGGGTGCCCAAGAGACCCAGTACTTC.

The J gene is TRBJ2-3, the V gene TRBV27; no clear D. This CDR3 region has 13 residues. Trimming took 3 bases from V and 6 from J, leaving 10 bases between them. Germline V gives CDR1 MNHEY, CDR2 SMNVEV (reference sequence). The CDR3 DNA sequence: TGTGCCAGCAGTTTTAGTTCAGACGATACGCAGTATTTT. Translated, it gives CASSFSSDDTQYF.

This rearrangement joins TRBV7-3 to TRBJ2-7; possible D gene TRBD2, 6 bases. The CDR3 runs to 14 residues. Germline V gives CDR1 SGHTA, CDR2 FQGTGA. V gave up 2 bases and J gave up 2 bases, with 10 bases separating them. The CDR3 region has the DNA TGTGCCAGCAGCTTAGCGGGGCCTACCTACGAGCAGTACTTC. Its translation is CASSLAGPTYEQYF.

The chain is built from TRBV27 and TRBJ2-6; no clear D. In germline, CDR1 is MNHEY, CDR2 SMNVEV (reference sequence). V was cut by 9 bases and J by 0 bases, with 6 bases left in between. The CDR3 sequence is 13 residues long. The DNA of the CDR3 is TGTGCCAGTGGGTTCTCTGGGGCCAACGTCCTGACTTTC. This sequence encodes CASGFSGANVLTF.

This clone showed up just once. The rearrangement joins TRBV7-9 to TRBJ2-1, with 10 bases identical to TRBD2. This CDR3 is built from 18 residues. After removal of 4 bases from V and 2 bases from J, the junction contained 11 bases not matched to a gene. The germline CDR1 and CDR2 sequences are SEHNR and FQNEAQ (reference sequence). CDR3 loop: CASSSRGASGSAYNEQFF. CDR3 coding DNA: TGTGCCAGCAGCTCTAGGGGCGCTAGCGGGAGCGCCTACAATGAGCAGTTCTTC. Filled out from reference TRBV7-9 and TRBJ2-1, the complete variable domain reads DTGVSQNPRHKITKRGQNVTFRCDPISEHNRLYWYRQTLGQGPEFLTYFQNEAQLEKSRLLSDRFSAERPKGSFSTLEIQRTEQGDSAMYLCASSSRGASGSAYNEQFFGPGTRLTVL.